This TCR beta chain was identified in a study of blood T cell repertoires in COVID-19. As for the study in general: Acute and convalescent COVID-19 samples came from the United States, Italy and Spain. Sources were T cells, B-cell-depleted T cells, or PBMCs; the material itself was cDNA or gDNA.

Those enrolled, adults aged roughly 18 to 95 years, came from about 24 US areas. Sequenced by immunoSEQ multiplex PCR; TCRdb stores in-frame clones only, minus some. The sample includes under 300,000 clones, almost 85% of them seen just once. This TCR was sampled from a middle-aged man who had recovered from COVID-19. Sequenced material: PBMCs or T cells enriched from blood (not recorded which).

The DNA for the CDR3 is TGTGCCGGTACTATTTCTGGAAACACCATATATTTT. Translating gives CAGTISGNTIYF. The genes are TRBV6-5 and TRBJ1-3; D gene unclear. The germline V gene has CDR1 MNHEY and CDR2 SVGAGI. V was cut by 11 bases and J by 1 base, with 9 bases left in between. This CDR3 spans 12 amino acids.